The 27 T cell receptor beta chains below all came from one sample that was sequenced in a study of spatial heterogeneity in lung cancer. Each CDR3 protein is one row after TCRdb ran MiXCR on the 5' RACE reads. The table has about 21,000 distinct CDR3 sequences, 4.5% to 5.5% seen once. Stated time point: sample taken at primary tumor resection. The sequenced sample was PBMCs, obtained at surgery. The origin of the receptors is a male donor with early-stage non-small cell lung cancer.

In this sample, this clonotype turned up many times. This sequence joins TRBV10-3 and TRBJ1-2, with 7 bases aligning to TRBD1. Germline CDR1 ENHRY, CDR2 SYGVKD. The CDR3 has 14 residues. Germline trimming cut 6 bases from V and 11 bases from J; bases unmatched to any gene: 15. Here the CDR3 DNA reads TGTGCCATCAGGGGGAGCGACAGGGATAAGAGTTACACCTTC. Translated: CAIRGSDRDKSYTF.

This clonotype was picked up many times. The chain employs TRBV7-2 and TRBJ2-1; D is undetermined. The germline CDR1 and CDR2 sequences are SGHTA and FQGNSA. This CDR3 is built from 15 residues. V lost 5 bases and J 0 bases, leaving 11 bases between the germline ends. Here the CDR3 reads CASSQSLASYNEQFF. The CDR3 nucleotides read TGTGCCAGCAGCCAATCGCTGGCCTCCTACAATGAGCAGTTCTTC. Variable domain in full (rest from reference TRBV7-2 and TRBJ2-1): GAGVSQSPSNKVTEKGKDVELRCDPISGHTALYWYRQSLGQGLEFLIYFQGNSAPDKSGLPSDRFSAERTGGSVSTLTIQRTQQEDSAVYLCASSQSLASYNEQFFGPGTRLTVL.

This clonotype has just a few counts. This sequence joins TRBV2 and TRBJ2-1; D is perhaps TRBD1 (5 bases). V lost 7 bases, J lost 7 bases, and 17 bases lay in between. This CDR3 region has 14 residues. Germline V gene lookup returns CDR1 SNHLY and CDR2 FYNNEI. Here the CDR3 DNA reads TGTGCCAGCATCAGGGCCCCAGTGGGGAATGAGCAGTTCTTC. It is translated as CASIRAPVGNEQFF.

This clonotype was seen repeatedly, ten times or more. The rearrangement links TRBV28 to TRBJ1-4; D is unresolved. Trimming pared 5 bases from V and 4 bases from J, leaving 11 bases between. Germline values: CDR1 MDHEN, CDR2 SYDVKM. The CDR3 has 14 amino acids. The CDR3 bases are TGTGCCAGCAGTAAGACGGAGAGTAATGAAAAACTGTTTTTT. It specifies CASSKTESNEKLFF.

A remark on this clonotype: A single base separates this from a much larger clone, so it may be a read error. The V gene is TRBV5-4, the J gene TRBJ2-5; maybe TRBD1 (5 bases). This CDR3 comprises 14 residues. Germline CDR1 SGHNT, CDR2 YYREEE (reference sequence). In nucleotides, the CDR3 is TGTGTCAGCAGCTTGGAAGGCAGGGCGGAGACCCAGTACTTC. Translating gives CVSSLEGRAETQYF.

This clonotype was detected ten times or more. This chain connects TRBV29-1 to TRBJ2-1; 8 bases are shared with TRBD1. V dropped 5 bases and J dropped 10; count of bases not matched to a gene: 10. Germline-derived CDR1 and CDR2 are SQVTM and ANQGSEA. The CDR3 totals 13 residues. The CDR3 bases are TGCAGCGTTCCGAGGACAGGGAGCCACGAGCAGTTCTTC. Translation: CSVPRTGSHEQFF.

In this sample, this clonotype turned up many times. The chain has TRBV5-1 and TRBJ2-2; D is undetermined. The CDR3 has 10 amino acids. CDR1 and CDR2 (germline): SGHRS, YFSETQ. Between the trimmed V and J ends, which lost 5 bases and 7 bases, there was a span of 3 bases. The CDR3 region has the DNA TGCGCCAGCAGTAACGGGGAGCTGTTTTTT. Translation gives CASSNGELFF.

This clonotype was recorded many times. CDR3 loop: CASSFGQQKETQYF. The DNA for the CDR3 is TGTGCCAGCAGCTTCGGACAGCAAAAAGAGACCCAGTACTTC. The rearrangement links TRBV7-6 to TRBJ2-5, with a possible D match to TRBD1 (6 bases). The CDR3 covers 14 residues. Trimming shortened V by 3 bases and J by 3 bases, and 11 bases separated the two germline ends. The germline V gene encodes CDR1 SGHVS and CDR2 FNYEAQ.

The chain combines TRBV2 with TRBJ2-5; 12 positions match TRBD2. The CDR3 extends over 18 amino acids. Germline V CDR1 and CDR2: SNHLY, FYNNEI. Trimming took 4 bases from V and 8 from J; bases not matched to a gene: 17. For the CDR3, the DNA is TGTGCCAGCAGTGCTTATAGGACTAGCGGGACCGGTAAAGGAACCCAGTACTTC. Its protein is CASSAYRTSGTGKGTQYF.

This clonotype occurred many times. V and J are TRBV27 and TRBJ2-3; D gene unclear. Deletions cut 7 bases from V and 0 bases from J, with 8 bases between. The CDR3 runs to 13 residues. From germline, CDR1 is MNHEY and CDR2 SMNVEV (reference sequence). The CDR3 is CASTQISTDTQYF. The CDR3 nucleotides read TGTGCCAGCACGCAGATTAGCACAGATACGCAGTATTTT.

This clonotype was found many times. The CDR3 loop is CASSLVQGESYEQYF. The CDR3 DNA reads TGTGCCAGCAGCTTAGTACAGGGGGAATCCTACGAGCAGTACTTC. The V gene is TRBV7-9, the J gene TRBJ2-7; 8 nucleotides align to TRBD1. The V and J ends lost 1 base and 1 base, in that order; junction bases with no gene match: 3. Germline V gene data show CDR1 as SEHNR and CDR2 as FQNEAQ (reference sequence). The CDR3 covers 15 residues.

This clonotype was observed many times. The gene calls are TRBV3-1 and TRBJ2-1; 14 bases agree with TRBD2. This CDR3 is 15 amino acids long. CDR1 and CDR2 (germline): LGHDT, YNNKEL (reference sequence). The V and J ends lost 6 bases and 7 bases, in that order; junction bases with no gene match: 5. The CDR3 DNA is TGTGCCAGCAGTCCGGGACTAGCGGGAGTAAATGAGCAGTTCTTC. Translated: CASSPGLAGVNEQFF.

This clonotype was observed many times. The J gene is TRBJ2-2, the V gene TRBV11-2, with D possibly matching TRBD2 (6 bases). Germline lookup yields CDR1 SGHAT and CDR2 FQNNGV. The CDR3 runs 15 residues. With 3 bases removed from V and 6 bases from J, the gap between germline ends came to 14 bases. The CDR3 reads CASSFTAGGAGELFF. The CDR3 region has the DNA TGTGCCAGCAGCTTTACCGCCGGAGGGGCCGGGGAGCTGTTTTTT.

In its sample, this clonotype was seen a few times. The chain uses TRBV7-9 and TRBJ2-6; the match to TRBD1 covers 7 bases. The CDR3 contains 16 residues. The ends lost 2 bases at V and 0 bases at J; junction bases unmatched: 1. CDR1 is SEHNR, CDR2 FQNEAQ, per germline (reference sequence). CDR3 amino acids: CASSLTGVSGANVLTF. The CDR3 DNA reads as TGTGCCAGCAGCTTAACAGGGGTCTCTGGGGCCAACGTCCTGACTTTC. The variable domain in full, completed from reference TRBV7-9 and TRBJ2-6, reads DTGVSQNPRHKITKRGQNVTFRCDPISEHNRLYWYRQTLGQGPEFLTYFQNEAQLEKSRLLSDRFSAERPKGSFSTLEIQRTEQGDSAMYLCASSLTGVSGANVLTFGAGSRLTVL.

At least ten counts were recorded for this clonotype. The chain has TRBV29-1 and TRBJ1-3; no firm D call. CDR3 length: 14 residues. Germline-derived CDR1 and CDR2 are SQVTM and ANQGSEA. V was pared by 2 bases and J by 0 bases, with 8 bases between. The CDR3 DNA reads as TGCAGCGTTGAACAGGCCAGCTCTGGAAACACCATATATTTT. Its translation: CSVEQASSGNTIYF.

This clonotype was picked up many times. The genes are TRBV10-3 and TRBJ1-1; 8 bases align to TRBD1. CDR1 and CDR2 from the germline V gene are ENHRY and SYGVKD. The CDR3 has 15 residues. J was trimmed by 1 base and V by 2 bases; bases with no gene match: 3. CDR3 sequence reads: CAISEPGQGNTEAFF. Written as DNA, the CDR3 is TGTGCCATCAGTGAGCCCGGACAGGGGAACACTGAAGCTTTCTTT.

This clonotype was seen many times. The CDR3 loop is CASSGGTSGRAGETQYF. The CDR3 region has the DNA TGTGCCAGCAGTGGCGGGACTAGCGGGAGGGCCGGCGAGACCCAGTACTTC. The gene calls are TRBV6-6 and TRBJ2-5; 16 bases line up with TRBD2. Germline lookup yields CDR1 MNHNY and CDR2 SVGAGI (reference sequence). The CDR3 is made up of 17 amino acids. The V gene end was trimmed by 5 bases and the J gene end by 5 bases; junction bases not matched to a gene: 8.

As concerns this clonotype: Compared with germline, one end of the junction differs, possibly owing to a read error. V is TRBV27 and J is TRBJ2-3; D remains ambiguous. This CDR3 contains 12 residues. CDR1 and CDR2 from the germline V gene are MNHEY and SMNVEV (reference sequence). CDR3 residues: CASSSLTVTQYF. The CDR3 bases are TGTGCCAGCAGTTCCTTAACAGTTACGCAGTATTTT.

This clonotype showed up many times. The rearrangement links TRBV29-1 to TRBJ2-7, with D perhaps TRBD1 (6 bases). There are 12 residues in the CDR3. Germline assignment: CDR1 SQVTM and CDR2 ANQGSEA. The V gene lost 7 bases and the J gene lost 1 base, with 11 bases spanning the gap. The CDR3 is CSGRGTSYEQYF. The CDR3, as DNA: TGCAGCGGAAGGGGGACATCCTACGAGCAGTACTTC.

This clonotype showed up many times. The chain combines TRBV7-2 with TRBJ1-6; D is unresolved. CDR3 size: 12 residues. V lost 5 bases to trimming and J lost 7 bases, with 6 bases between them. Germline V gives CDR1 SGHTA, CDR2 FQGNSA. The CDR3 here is CASSHVNSPLHF. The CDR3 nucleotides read TGTGCCAGCAGCCATGTCAATTCACCCCTCCACTTT.

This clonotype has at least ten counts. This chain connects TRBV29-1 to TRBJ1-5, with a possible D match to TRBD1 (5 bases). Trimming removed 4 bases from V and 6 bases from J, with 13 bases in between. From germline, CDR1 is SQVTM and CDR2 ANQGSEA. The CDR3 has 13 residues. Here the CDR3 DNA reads TGCAGCGTTGTATTTACAGGCGGTCAGCCCCAGCATTTT. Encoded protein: CSVVFTGGQPQHF.

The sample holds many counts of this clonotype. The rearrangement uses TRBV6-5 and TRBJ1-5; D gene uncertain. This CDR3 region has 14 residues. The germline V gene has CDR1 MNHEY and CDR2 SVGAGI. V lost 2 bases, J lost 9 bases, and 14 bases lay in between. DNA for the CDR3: TGTGCCAGCAGTTACGAAGTTGGACGACGGCCCCAGCATTTT. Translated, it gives CASSYEVGRRPQHF.

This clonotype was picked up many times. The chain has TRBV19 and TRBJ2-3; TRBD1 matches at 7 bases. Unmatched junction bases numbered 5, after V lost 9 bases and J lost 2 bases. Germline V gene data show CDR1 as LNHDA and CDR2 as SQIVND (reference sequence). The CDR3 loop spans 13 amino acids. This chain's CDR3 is CASRTGYTDTQYF. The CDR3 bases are TGTGCCAGCCGGACAGGCTACACAGATACGCAGTATTTT.

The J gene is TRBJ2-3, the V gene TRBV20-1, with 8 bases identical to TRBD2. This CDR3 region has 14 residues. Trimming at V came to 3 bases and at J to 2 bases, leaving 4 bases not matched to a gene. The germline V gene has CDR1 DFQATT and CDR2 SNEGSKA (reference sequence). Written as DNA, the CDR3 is TGCAGTGCTAGCACTAGCGGTTCCACAGATACGCAGTATTTT. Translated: CSASTSGSTDTQYF.

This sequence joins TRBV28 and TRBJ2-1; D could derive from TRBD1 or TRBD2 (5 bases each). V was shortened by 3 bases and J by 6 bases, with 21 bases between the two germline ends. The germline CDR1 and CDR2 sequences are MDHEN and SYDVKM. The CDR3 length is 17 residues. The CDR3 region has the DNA TGTGCCAGCAGTTTCCCCACTAGAGGGACGGGATTCAATGAGCAGTTCTTC. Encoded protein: CASSFPTRGTGFNEQFF.

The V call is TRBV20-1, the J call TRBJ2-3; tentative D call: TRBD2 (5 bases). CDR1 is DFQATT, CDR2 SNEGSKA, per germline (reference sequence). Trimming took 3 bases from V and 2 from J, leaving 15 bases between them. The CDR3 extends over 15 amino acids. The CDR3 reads CSASLRAAPTDTQYF. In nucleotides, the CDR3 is TGCAGTGCTAGCTTGCGGGCGGCACCCACAGATACGCAGTATTTT.

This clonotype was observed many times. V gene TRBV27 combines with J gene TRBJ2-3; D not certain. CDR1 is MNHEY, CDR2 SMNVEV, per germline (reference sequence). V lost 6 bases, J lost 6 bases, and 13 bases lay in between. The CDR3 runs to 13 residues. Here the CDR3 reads CASSLSRGDTQYF. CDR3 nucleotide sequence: TGTGCCAGCAGCCTTTCACGTGGGGATACGCAGTATTTT.